This record concerns one T cell receptor (beta chain) sequence. The antigen remains undetermined. These data come from a study of blood T cells in healthy people across ages. Trimming cost V 2 bases and J 3 bases, with 20 bases left between them. Germline CDR1 and CDR2: ENHRY and SYGVKD. This CDR3 has 17 amino acids. Primed by a sample-barcoded 5' primer and a J-beta primer mix, a second PCR proceeded for 7 to 11 cycles. With 12 random nucleotides, a template-switch adaptor tagged each individual cDNA molecule. TCRdb re-called the 5' RACE reads through MiXCR, storing one row per CDR3 protein. The sample shows 1 million or so distinct CDR3 sequences, approximately 26% of them seen only once. Study-wide points: Shifts in expanded clonotypes may have been confounded by donor CMV status, which was unknown.

Separately, the same data were catalogued under a study of T cells of mothers and their children. This second study notes: No persistent microchimeric T cell clones were detected.

Sequenced input: blood. The rearrangement joins TRBV10-3 to TRBJ2-7, with D tentatively TRBD1 (6 bases). The TCR was taken from a girl aged 2 to 10 in good health. CDR3 in amino acids: CAISEPSGGGLFYEQYF. The CDR3 nucleotides read TGTGCCATCAGTGAGCCCTCGGGTGGGGGCCTTTTCTACGAGCAGTACTTC.